A selection of T cell receptor beta chains follows, all from one sample in a study of cytomegalovirus exposure and HLA in healthy donors. Profiled with immunoSEQ multiplex PCR; TCRdb holds only in-frame clones, not every one. The table lists around 160,000 clones, around four fifths of them singletons, with more than 1.2% in the top ten. Sequences were obtained from PBMCs. All receptors derive from a male donor in good health and CMV-seronegative. Both conserved end residues are part of each CDR3. A D gene is named only where the DNA matches it firmly. Rows give clone size only sometimes, using once, few, many, or a class for an expanded clone.

v_call,j_call,d_call,clone_size,cdr3_aa,cdr3_nt
TRBV18,TRBJ2-6,TRBD1,few,CASSGQHSGANVLTF,TGTGCCAGCTCGGGACAGCACTCTGGGGCCAACGTCCTGACTTTC
TRBV6-4,TRBJ1-3,.,.,CASSDSDMASGNTIYF,TGTGCCAGCAGTGACTCTGACATGGCCTCCGGAAACACCATATATTTT
TRBV11-2,TRBJ1-4,.,few,CASSLDRGINEKLFF,TGTGCCAGCAGCTTAGATAGGGGAATTAATGAAAAACTGTTTTTT
TRBV7-9,TRBJ1-2,TRBD1,once,CASSPRQGADYGYTF,TGTGCCAGCAGCCCCCGACAGGGGGCCGACTATGGCTACACCTTC
TRBV2,TRBJ2-7,TRBD2,once,CASSESVAGGYEQYF,TGTGCCAGCAGTGAAAGTGTAGCGGGGGGCTACGAGCAGTACTTC
TRBV4-2,TRBJ1-2,.,.,CASSPLEGNYGYTF,TGTGCCAGCAGCCCGTTGGAGGGGAACTATGGCTACACCTTC
TRBV6-1,TRBJ2-7,TRBD1,.,CASYQGAEVYEQYF,TGTGCCAGCTACCAGGGGGCTGAGGTCTACGAGCAGTACTTC
TRBV28,TRBJ2-5,TRBD2,.,CASSLRIAGSWEQYF,TGTGCCAGCAGTTTAAGGATAGCGGGAAGTTGGGAGCAGTACTTC
TRBV18,TRBJ1-2,TRBD1,.,CASSQGQAPYGYTF,TGTGCCAGCTCCCAGGGACAGGCACCCTATGGCTACACCTTC
TRBV30,TRBJ1-1,.,.,CAWRAPTQNTEAFF,TGTGCCTGGAGGGCCCCGACACAGAACACTGAAGCTTTCTTT
TRBV4-2,TRBJ2-7,.,.,CASSQGGPRVGDEQYF,TGTGCCAGCAGCCAAGGGGGGCCCCGGGTGGGCGACGAGCAGTACTTC
TRBV28,TRBJ2-7,TRBD1,.,CASSSGQGNFEQYF,TGTGCCAGCAGTTCTGGACAGGGAAACTTCGAGCAGTACTTC
TRBV2,TRBJ1-5,.,.,CASRVISGNQPQHF,TGTGCCAGCAGGGTCATCAGTGGCAATCAGCCCCAGCATTTT
TRBV7-9,TRBJ1-1,.,.,CSSTRGDTEAFF,TGTTCCAGCACCCGCGGGGACACTGAAGCTTTCTTT
TRBV21-1,TRBJ2-4,.,.,CASSAPKVDRGEHIQYF,TGTGCCAGCAGCGCCCCAAAGGTGGACAGAGGGGAGCACATTCAGTACTTC
TRBV9,TRBJ1-1,.,.,CASSQGGVGTEAFF,TGTGCCAGCAGCCAAGGGGGAGTAGGCACTGAAGCTTTCTTT
TRBV10-3,TRBJ1-1,TRBD1,.,CAVSTGDTEAFF,TGTGCCGTATCCACAGGGGACACTGAAGCTTTCTTT
TRBV6-6,TRBJ1-2,TRBD1,.,CASSPQGDGYTF,TGTGCCAGCAGTCCACAGGGGGACGGCTACACCTTC
TRBV7-3,TRBJ2-3,TRBD1,.,CASSFQGADTQYF,TGTGCCAGCAGCTTTCAGGGGGCAGATACGCAGTATTTT
TRBV23-1,TRBJ1-1,.,.,CASSQSPGEDTEAFF,TGCGCCAGCAGTCAATCGCCCGGGGAGGACACTGAAGCTTTCTTT
TRBV6-1,TRBJ2-5,TRBD1,.,CASRFGQEETQYF,TGTGCCAGCAGATTCGGACAGGAAGAGACCCAGTACTTC
TRBV4-3,TRBJ1-1,.,.,CASSQEQGNTEAFF,TGCGCCAGCAGCCAAGAGCAGGGGAACACTGAAGCTTTCTTT
TRBV4-1,TRBJ2-1,TRBD1,once,CASSQDRDNEQFF,TGCGCCAGCAGCCAGGACAGGGACAATGAGCAGTTCTTC
TRBV5-5,TRBJ1-2,TRBD1,.,CASSLDIAGGGYGYTF,TGTGCCAGCAGCTTGGATATCGCAGGGGGCGGCTATGGCTACACCTTC
TRBV11-2,TRBJ2-7,TRBD1,.,CASSKTGVLGSYEQYF,TGTGCCAGCAGCAAAACAGGGGTTCTGGGCTCCTACGAGCAGTACTTC
TRBV4-1,TRBJ2-7,TRBD2,.,CASAGGGSYEQYF,TGCGCCAGCGCGGGAGGCGGATCCTACGAGCAGTACTTC
TRBV19,TRBJ1-2,.,.,CASRRNRTKKFTF,TGTGCCAGTCGCCGGAACAGGACAAAAAAATTCACCTTC
TRBV7-9,TRBJ2-7,TRBD1,.,CASSRPRGTGVVYEQYF,TGTGCCAGCAGCCGACCCCGGGGGACAGGGGTCGTTTACGAGCAGTACTTC
TRBV19,TRBJ2-7,TRBD1,.,CASTPGQGTLEQYF,TGTGCCAGTACTCCGGGACAGGGCACCCTCGAGCAGTACTTC
TRBV20-1,TRBJ1-2,.,once,CSGQAYGYTF,TGCAGTGGTCAGGCCTATGGCTACACCTTC
TRBV7-8,TRBJ1-1,.,.,CASSLVSGNTEAFF,TGTGCCAGCAGCTTAGTATCCGGGAACACTGAAGCTTTCTTT
TRBV5-4,TRBJ1-1,.,.,CASSLMGIGNTEAFF,TGTGCCAGCAGCTTAATGGGCATTGGGAACACTGAAGCTTTCTTT
TRBV18,TRBJ1-1,.,few,CASSPDRTLNTEAFF,TGTGCCAGCTCACCTGATCGGACTCTGAACACTGAAGCTTTCTTT
TRBV27,TRBJ1-1,.,few,CASSLGQNTEAFF,TGTGCCAGCAGTTTGGGACAGAACACTGAAGCTTTCTTT
TRBV11-3,TRBJ2-7,TRBD2,.,CASSLWLWRGAPYEQYF,TGTGCCAGCAGCTTATGGTTATGGCGGGGGGCTCCCTACGAGCAGTACTTC
TRBV5-4,TRBJ2-5,TRBD2,few,CASSQGLAEETQYF,TGTGCCAGCAGCCAGGGACTAGCGGAAGAGACCCAGTACTTC
TRBV4-3,TRBJ2-3,TRBD2,.,CASNAGGPFTDTQYF,TGCGCCAGCAACGCGGGGGGGCCGTTCACAGATACGCAGTATTTT
TRBV11-2,TRBJ2-1,TRBD2,once,CATKDSGVGNEQFF,TGTGCCACCAAAGACAGCGGGGTGGGGAATGAGCAGTTCTTC
TRBV10-2,TRBJ1-2,.,.,CASSDLGAARGYTF,TGCGCCAGCAGTGATCTGGGGGCGGCTCGGGGCTACACCTTC
TRBV6-5,TRBJ2-3,TRBD1,.,CASTGTGTDTQYF,TGTGCCAGCACCGGGACAGGCACAGATACGCAGTATTTT
TRBV10-3,TRBJ2-3,.,.,CAIRSQDTQYF,TGTGCCATCAGGAGTCAAGATACGCAGTATTTT
TRBV4-3,TRBJ2-7,TRBD1,.,CASSQDGRGLDEQYF,TGCGCCAGCAGCCAAGATGGCAGGGGGCTCGACGAGCAGTACTTC
TRBV5-1,TRBJ1-3,TRBD1,.,CASSESSGGYGNTIYF,TGCGCCAGCAGCGAATCATCAGGGGGGTACGGAAACACCATATATTTT
TRBV27,TRBJ2-5,TRBD2,.,CASRGLAGWGETQYF,TGTGCCAGTCGGGGACTAGCCGGATGGGGAGAGACCCAGTACTTC
TRBV7-9,TRBJ1-2,.,once,CASSLSEAGYTF,TGTGCCAGCAGCTTATCGGAGGCCGGCTACACCTTC
TRBV28,TRBJ1-1,TRBD1,once,CASSFKQGRAFF,TGTGCCAGCAGTTTTAAACAGGGGCGGGCTTTCTTT
TRBV7-9,TRBJ1-2,.,.,CASSPGVFSNYGYTF,TGTGCCAGCAGCCCAGGGGTATTCTCGAACTATGGCTACACCTTC
TRBV18,TRBJ1-2,.,once,CASSSDQYGSGGGYTF,TGTGCCAGCTCATCCGATCAGTACGGGTCGGGAGGCGGCTACACCTTC
TRBV9,TRBJ2-3,.,.,CASSVAVVAGATDTQYF,TGTGCCAGCAGCGTAGCTGTTGTGGCAGGCGCAACAGATACGCAGTATTTT
TRBV6-5,TRBJ2-5,.,.,CASSALTGQETQYF,TGTGCCAGCAGTGCCCTAACGGGCCAAGAGACCCAGTACTTC
TRBV11-2,TRBJ2-5,TRBD2,.,CASSFKLARETQYF,TGTGCCAGCAGCTTTAAACTAGCGCGGGAGACCCAGTACTTC
TRBV5-4,TRBJ1-2,.,.,CASSERPGDVYTF,TGTGCCAGCAGCGAACGCCCAGGGGATGTCTACACCTTC
TRBV5-4,TRBJ2-1,.,.,CASSLGAQGPYNEQFF,TGTGCCAGCAGCTTGGGGGCACAGGGTCCCTACAATGAGCAGTTCTTC
TRBV4-1,TRBJ2-5,.,.,CASSQGAPGETQYF,TGCGCCAGCAGCCAAGGAGCGCCAGGGGAGACCCAGTACTTC
TRBV5-6,TRBJ1-5,TRBD1,.,CASSINRGQGDQPQHF,TGTGCCAGCAGCATTAACAGGGGGCAGGGGGACCAGCCCCAGCATTTT
TRBV7-6,TRBJ2-5,TRBD1,.,CASSQGTGAAETQYF,TGTGCCAGCAGCCAGGGGACAGGGGCGGCAGAGACCCAGTACTTC